The 3 T cell receptor beta chains given below trace back to one sample, sequenced in a study of blood T cell repertoires in COVID-19 (TCRdb year 2020). Receptors were amplified or captured by the immunoSEQ multiplex PCR assay. The clones in this table, taken by TCRdb from immuneACCESS, are in-frame only. Not every clone is retained; where verified, under half of the shortfall comes from an unresolved V gene, and the cause of the rest is unknown. Present in this sample are under 550,000 clones, 80% to 90% of which were seen just once. The top ten hold 0.7% to 0.85% of the sample. The sample was peripheral blood. These receptor sequences come from a young man with COVID-19, enrolled during active disease.

CDR3 bases: TGCAGCGTGGCGGGACAGACCACAGATACGCAGTATTTT. This encodes CSVAGQTTDTQYF. This chain links TRBV29-1 with TRBJ2-3; D might be TRBD1 (7 bases). The CDR3 covers 13 residues. Germline CDR1 and CDR2: SQVTM and ANQGSEA. The V end lost 6 bases, the J end lost 2 bases, and 12 bases lay between the germline ends.

This rearrangement joins TRBV2 to TRBJ2-4; the D gene is possibly TRBD1 (6 bases). V was pared by 7 bases and J by 2 bases, with 12 bases between. This CDR3 has 14 amino acids. Germline V CDR1 and CDR2: SNHLY, FYNNEI. Here the CDR3 DNA reads TGTGCCAGCAACCAAGGGGGATCCAAAAACATTCAGTACTTC. This encodes CASNQGGSKNIQYF.

The CDR3 DNA sequence: TGCAGTGCTAGTGATGGGGCATATGGGACCCAGTACTTC. Translated, it gives CSASDGAYGTQYF. The chain combines TRBV20-1 with TRBJ2-5; a weak D match, TRBD1 (5 bases). CDR1 DFQATT and CDR2 SNEGSKA come from the germline V gene (reference sequence). Trimming removed 3 bases at V and 7 bases at J, with 15 bases between. This CDR3 spans 13 amino acids.